This section outlines one T cell receptor (beta chain) sequence together with its context. This entry belongs to a study of blood T cell repertoires in COVID-19. Study information: PBMCs, B-cell-depleted T cells, or T cells were the source of the cDNA or gDNA that made up the material.

CDR1 MDHEN and CDR2 SYDVKM come from the germline V gene. Trimming at V came to 5 bases and at J to 1 base, leaving 3 bases not matched to a gene. The CDR3 length is 15 residues. The protocol was immunoSEQ multiplex PCR, while the TCRdb copy is restricted to in-frame clones and leaves out a portion. This sample has 300,000 to 450,000 clones, with over 85% found just once. This clonotype was obtained from a woman in her sixties with COVID-19, enrolled during active disease. The V call is TRBV28, the J call TRBJ1-5, with TRBD1 matching 9 bases. The sequenced sample consisted of peripheral blood. CDR3 DNA sequence: TGTGCCAGCAGTCAACAGGGGGCCAGCAATCAGCCCCAGCATTTT. Amino acid sequence: CASSQQGASNQPQHF.